These T cell receptor beta chains were read from a single sample in a study of T cell repertoires in cytomegalovirus infection. Using its own MiXCR run on the reads, TCRdb lists one record per CDR3 protein. The profile covers 150,000 to 200,000 distinct CDR3 sequences, with about 28% appearing a single time and roughly 32% taken by the ten largest. Sequenced sample: PBMCs. The receptors here all came from a human donor in good health (CMV status not recorded). Some clones in this sample may be carry-over from other donors' samples. CDR3s include the opening cysteine and the closing phenylalanine or tryptophan. The order of the fields is J gene, clone size, D gene, V gene, CDR3 protein, CDR3 DNA. A D gene is named only where the DNA matches it firmly. Not every row has a clone size; where given, it reads once, few, many or a size class.

j_gene: TRBJ1-1; abundance: .; d_gene: .; v_gene: TRBV19; CDR3aa: CASSLHRVNTEAFF; CDR3nt: TGTGCCAGTAGTCTTCACAGGGTGAACACTGAAGCTTTCTTT
j_gene: TRBJ1-2; abundance: few; d_gene: .; v_gene: TRBV2; CDR3aa: CASSGDGNYGYTF; CDR3nt: TGTGCCAGCAGTGGGGACGGTAACTATGGCTACACCTTC
j_gene: TRBJ2-3; abundance: few; d_gene: TRBD2; v_gene: TRBV23-1; CDR3aa: CASSQFGTSGGAPTDTQYF; CDR3nt: TGCGCCAGCAGTCAATTCGGGACTAGCGGGGGGGCTCCCACAGATACGCAGTATTTT
j_gene: TRBJ2-1; abundance: few; d_gene: TRBD1; v_gene: TRBV11-2; CDR3aa: CASSLAGGARNEQFF; CDR3nt: TGTGCCAGCAGCTTAGCAGGGGGCGCGAGGAATGAGCAGTTCTTC
j_gene: TRBJ1-6; abundance: few; d_gene: .; v_gene: TRBV7-6; CDR3aa: CASSKQTSSYNSPLHF; CDR3nt: TGTGCCAGCAGCAAACAGACAAGCTCCTATAATTCACCCCTCCACTTT
j_gene: TRBJ1-1; abundance: .; d_gene: .; v_gene: TRBV5-6; CDR3aa: CASSFLGPNTEAFF; CDR3nt: TGTGCCAGCAGCTTTCTAGGCCCAAACACTGAAGCTTTCTTT
j_gene: TRBJ2-7; abundance: many; d_gene: TRBD2; v_gene: TRBV7-2; CDR3aa: CASSPPKRLAGEGEQYF; CDR3nt: TGTGCCAGCAGCCCCCCCAAGAGACTAGCGGGGGAGGGCGAGCAGTACTTC
j_gene: TRBJ2-7; abundance: few; d_gene: .; v_gene: TRBV7-9; CDR3aa: CASSPAGTVTWEQYF; CDR3nt: TGTGCCAGCAGCCCCGCCGGGACTGTTACGTGGGAGCAGTACTTC
j_gene: TRBJ1-1; abundance: many; d_gene: .; v_gene: TRBV6-5; CDR3aa: CASSYREMNTEAFF; CDR3nt: TGTGCCAGCAGTTACAGAGAAATGAACACTGAAGCTTTCTTT
j_gene: TRBJ1-2; abundance: .; d_gene: TRBD1; v_gene: TRBV15; CDR3aa: CATSRDYPGGNYGYTF; CDR3nt: TGTGCCACCAGCAGAGATTACCCAGGGGGTAACTATGGCTACACCTTC
j_gene: TRBJ1-5; abundance: many; d_gene: .; v_gene: TRBV7-8; CDR3aa: CASSITDRYSNQPQHF; CDR3nt: TGTGCCAGCAGCATTACCGACAGGTATAGCAATCAGCCCCAGCATTTT
j_gene: TRBJ2-2; abundance: many; d_gene: .; v_gene: TRBV29-1; CDR3aa: CSVEGDRFTGELFF; CDR3nt: TGCAGCGTTGAAGGAGACAGATTCACCGGGGAGCTGTTTTTT
j_gene: TRBJ2-2; abundance: .; d_gene: .; v_gene: TRBV3-1; CDR3aa: CASSQVSNTGELFF; CDR3nt: TGTGCCAGCAGCCAGGTTTCGAACACCGGGGAGCTGTTTTTT
j_gene: TRBJ1-1; abundance: .; d_gene: .; v_gene: TRBV10-3; CDR3aa: CAISESWRPNTEAFF; CDR3nt: TGTGCCATCAGTGAGTCGTGGAGGCCTAACACTGAAGCTTTCTTT
j_gene: TRBJ1-1; abundance: .; d_gene: .; v_gene: TRBV25-1; CDR3aa: CASTQGQTLNTEAFF; CDR3nt: TGTGCCAGCACACAGGGACAAACCTTGAACACTGAAGCTTTCTTT
j_gene: TRBJ2-5; abundance: .; d_gene: .; v_gene: TRBV2; CDR3aa: CASNGFQETQYF; CDR3nt: TGTGCCAGCAATGGGTTCCAAGAGACCCAGTACTTC